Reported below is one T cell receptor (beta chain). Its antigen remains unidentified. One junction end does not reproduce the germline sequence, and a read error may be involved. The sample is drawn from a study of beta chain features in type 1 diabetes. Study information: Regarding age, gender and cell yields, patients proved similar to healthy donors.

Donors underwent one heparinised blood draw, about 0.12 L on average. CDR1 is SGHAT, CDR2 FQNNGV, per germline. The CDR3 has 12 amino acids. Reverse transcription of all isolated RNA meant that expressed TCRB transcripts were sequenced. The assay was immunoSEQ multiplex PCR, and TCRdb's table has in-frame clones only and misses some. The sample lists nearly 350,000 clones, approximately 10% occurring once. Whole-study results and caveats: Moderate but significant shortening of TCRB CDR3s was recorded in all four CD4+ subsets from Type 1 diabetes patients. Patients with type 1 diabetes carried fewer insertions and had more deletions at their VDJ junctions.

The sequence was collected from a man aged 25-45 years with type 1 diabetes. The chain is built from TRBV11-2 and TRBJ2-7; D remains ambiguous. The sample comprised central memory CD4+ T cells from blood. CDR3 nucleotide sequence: TGTGCCAGCAGGTTAGATATAGGCGAGCAGTACTTC. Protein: CASRLDIGEQYF.